This passage covers 9 T cell receptor beta chains from one sample sequenced in a study of blood T cell repertoires in COVID-19. Sequenced by immunoSEQ multiplex PCR; TCRdb stores in-frame clones only, minus some. Among more than 250,000 clones listed, 88% were seen once. The sequencing input was peripheral blood. These TCRs come from a human donor in a cohort sampled during active COVID-19.

The rearrangement uses TRBV4-1 and TRBJ1-4; TRBD1 aligns across 9 bases. Trimming cost V 2 bases and J 3 bases; bases outside gene matches: 7. The V gene's germline CDR1 is MGHRA and CDR2 YSYEKL. CDR3 length: 17 residues. CDR3 sequence reads: CASSQPRTGAANEKLFF. The CDR3 DNA reads as TGCGCCAGCAGCCAACCTCGGACAGGGGCGGCTAATGAAAAACTGTTTTTT.

This clone was found once. The chain is built from TRBV7-8 and TRBJ2-7, with D possibly matching TRBD2 (5 bases). Looked up from germline, CDR1 is SGHVS and CDR2 is FQNEAQ. Deletions cut 3 bases from V and 1 base from J, with 13 bases between. This CDR3 is 15 amino acids long. In DNA form, the CDR3 reads TGTGCCAGCAGCTTGGACGGCGGGCCTTCCTACGAGCAGTACTTC. Translated, it gives CASSLDGGPSYEQYF.

J is TRBJ2-7 and V is TRBV9; 13 positions agree with TRBD2. Germline CDR1 SGDLS, CDR2 YYNGEE. This CDR3 has 16 residues. The junction had 11 bases not matched to a gene; V was cut back by 4 bases and J by 7 bases. CDR3 region: CASSPGLAGVLGEQYF. In DNA, the CDR3 is TGTGCCAGCAGCCCCGGACTAGCGGGAGTGCTAGGAGAGCAGTACTTC.

The chain joins TRBV24-1 to TRBJ2-1, with 13 bases matching TRBD2. V dropped 5 bases and J dropped 3; count of bases not matched to a gene: 6. Germline CDR1 is KGHDR and CDR2 is SFDVKD. CDR3 size: 17 residues. Here the CDR3 reads CATSGRTSGSNYNEQFF. CDR3 coding DNA: TGTGCCACCAGTGGTCGGACTAGCGGGAGTAACTACAATGAGCAGTTCTTC.

V usage is TRBV27 and J usage is TRBJ1-4; 12 bases line up with TRBD1. With 2 bases clipped from V and 7 bases from J, the junction kept 5 bases outside the gene matches. Looked up from germline, CDR1 is MNHEY and CDR2 is SMNVEV (reference sequence). There are 16 residues in the CDR3. CDR3 residues: CASSLRRDRGREKLFF. CDR3 bases: TGTGCCAGCAGTTTACGCCGGGACAGGGGGCGTGAAAAACTGTTTTTT.

The chain uses TRBV28 and TRBJ2-7, with 10 bases that match TRBD1. V lost 9 bases and J lost 4; bases outside the gene matches: 6. This CDR3 spans 13 amino acids. Germline CDR1 MDHEN, CDR2 SYDVKM. In DNA, the CDR3 is TGTGCCAGTGGGACAGGGGCCCCGTACGAGCAGTACTTC. Its translation: CASGTGAPYEQYF.

In nucleotides, the CDR3 is TGTGCCAGCAGTCCTTGGACAAATTCCTACGAGCAGTACTTC. It is translated as CASSPWTNSYEQYF. V gene TRBV28 combines with J gene TRBJ2-7, with a possible D match to TRBD1 (5 bases). With 5 bases removed from V and 1 base from J, the gap between germline ends came to 12 bases. The CDR3 is made up of 14 amino acids. Per the germline V gene, CDR1 is MDHEN and CDR2 is SYDVKM.

The chain carries TRBV6-5 and TRBJ2-7; D remains unclear. V was shortened by 4 bases and J by 0 bases, with 10 bases between the two germline ends. From germline, CDR1 is MNHEY and CDR2 SVGAGI. The CDR3 is made up of 14 amino acids. CDR3 in DNA: TGTGCCAGCAGTTCTGCGAGCGTCTCCTACGAGCAGTACTTC. The encoded protein is CASSSASVSYEQYF.

The chain uses TRBV3-1 (or the pseudogene TRBV3-2) and TRBJ2-5; D is perhaps TRBD2 (5 bases). This CDR3 is built from 12 residues. The V and J ends lost 1 base and 5 bases respectively, with 5 bases between them. Germline values: CDR1 LGHDT, CDR2 YNNKEL (reference sequence). The chain's CDR3 is CASSQGEETQYF. The CDR3 DNA sequence: TGTGCCAGCAGCCAAGGGGAGGAGACCCAGTACTTC.